One and the same sample provided the 26 T cell receptor beta chains below, sequenced in a study of glioma-infiltrating T cells after dendritic cell vaccination. Using immunoSEQ multiplex PCR, the repertoire was profiled, and TCRdb retains in-frame clones only, with some absent. The repertoire has about 92,000 clones, 70% to 90% of them found once; the top ten carry approximately 14%. The specimen was blood, collected before dendritic cell vaccination. All receptors derive from a human donor with glioblastoma.

The chain carries TRBV5-1 and TRBJ2-3, with 10 bases identical to TRBD2. V trimming: 2 bases; J trimming: 6 bases; junction bases outside the gene matches: 6. Germline lookup yields CDR1 SGHRS and CDR2 YFSETQ. CDR3 size: 15 residues. CDR3 in DNA: TGCGCCAGCAGCTTAAGCGGGGGGGTCACGGATACGCAGTATTTT. Translated, it gives CASSLSGGVTDTQYF.

The chain employs TRBV28 and TRBJ1-1, with D perhaps TRBD1 (6 bases). CDR1 is MDHEN, CDR2 SYDVKM, per germline. V was clipped by 3 bases and J by 4 bases, with 15 bases between them. The CDR3 spans 15 residues. CDR3 sequence: CASSFLQGTGTEAFF. As DNA, the CDR3 is TGTGCCAGCAGTTTCCTACAGGGCACGGGCACTGAAGCTTTCTTT.

The V call is TRBV25-1, the J call TRBJ2-2; TRBD2 matches 9 bases. The germline V gene has CDR1 MGHDK and CDR2 SYGVNS. This CDR3 is 15 amino acids long. V trimming: 11 bases; J trimming: 7 bases; junction bases outside the gene matches: 14. The CDR3: CAALAGGPPGGELFF. CDR3 coding DNA: TGTGCCGCCCTGGCGGGAGGGCCTCCGGGCGGGGAGCTGTTTTTT.

J is TRBJ1-1 and V is TRBV28; 9 bases agree with TRBD1. Germline V lookup: CDR1 MDHEN, CDR2 SYDVKM. Trimming cost V 6 bases and J 4 bases; bases outside gene matches: 6. The CDR3 has 14 residues. Here the CDR3 DNA reads TGTGCCAGCAGCCTCGGACAGGGGAGCACTGAAGCTTTCTTT. It yields the protein CASSLGQGSTEAFF. Combining the CDR3 with reference TRBV28 and TRBJ1-1 gives the whole variable domain DVKVTQSSRYLVKRTGEKVFLECVQDMDHENMFWYRQDPGLGLRLIYFSYDVKMKEKGDIPEGYSVSREKKERFSLILESASTNQTSMYLCASSLGQGSTEAFFGQGTRLTVV.

The sample holds a few counts of this clone. The chain carries TRBV9 and TRBJ1-6; D call uncertain. The CDR3 totals 13 residues. Trimming took off 7 bases at V and 5 bases at J, with 10 bases between the two ends. The germline CDR1 and CDR2 sequences are SGDLS and YYNGEE. This CDR3 is CASGPGNNSPLHF. The CDR3 DNA reads as TGTGCCAGCGGCCCAGGAAATAATTCACCCCTCCACTTT.

The chain has TRBV19 and TRBJ1-2; TRBD1 agrees at 8 bases. Germline V gene sequence: CDR1 LNHDA, CDR2 SQIVND (reference sequence). The CDR3 sequence is 16 residues long. J gave up 5 bases and V 3 bases, and 11 bases lay outside the gene matches. The CDR3 bases are TGTGCCAGTAGTATTGTCTCTGCAGGGGGCGATTATGGCTACACCTTC. Translation gives CASSIVSAGGDYGYTF.

The chain combines TRBV27 with TRBJ2-1; TRBD2 matches 10 bases. The CDR3 has 15 residues. CDR1 and CDR2 (germline): MNHEY, SMNVEV (reference sequence). V gave up 5 bases and J gave up 4 bases; unmatched junction bases: 5. CDR3 nucleotides: TGTGCCAGCAGTCTAACTAGCGGGACTTACAATGAGCAGTTCTTC. It specifies CASSLTSGTYNEQFF.

The V call is TRBV5-1, the J call TRBJ2-2, with D maybe TRBD2 (6 bases). The germline V gene encodes CDR1 SGHRS and CDR2 YFSETQ. Trimming removed 0 bases from V and 5 bases from J, with 11 bases in between. The CDR3 has 15 amino acids. The CDR3 region is CASSLDGTQTGELFF. CDR3 bases: TGCGCCAGCAGCTTGGATGGGACTCAGACCGGGGAGCTGTTTTTT.

The chain links TRBV14 to TRBJ1-1, with TRBD1 identical over 7 bases. CDR1 SGHDN and CDR2 FVKESK come from the germline V gene. After removal of 7 bases from V and 7 bases from J, the junction contained 12 bases not matched to a gene. The CDR3 spans 14 residues. The CDR3 loop is CASTQIQGIGEAFF. The CDR3 DNA reads as TGTGCCAGCACACAAATACAGGGGATCGGTGAAGCTTTCTTT.

The J gene is TRBJ2-1, the V gene TRBV6-6; 7 nucleotides agree with TRBD1. The germline V gene encodes CDR1 MNHNY and CDR2 SVGAGI (reference sequence). The CDR3 length is 13 residues. Losses at the gene ends were 2 bases for V and 9 bases for J; bases not matched to a gene: 4. The CDR3 spells CASSYTTGPEQFF. The CDR3, as DNA: TGTGCCAGCAGTTACACGACAGGGCCTGAGCAGTTCTTC.

This clone was observed once. The chain couples TRBV19 to TRBJ2-1, with 7 nucleotides matching TRBD2. The CDR3 is made up of 16 amino acids. Germline assignment: CDR1 LNHDA and CDR2 SQIVND (reference sequence). After removal of 7 bases from V and 4 bases from J, the junction contained 13 bases not matched to a gene. In DNA form, the CDR3 reads TGTGCCAGTAACGGGCCAGCCGGACTAGTTTACAATGAGCAGTTCTTC. This sequence encodes CASNGPAGLVYNEQFF.

The chain joins TRBV9 to TRBJ2-1, with 10 positions matching TRBD2. The V gene's germline CDR1 is SGDLS and CDR2 YYNGEE. The junction had 11 bases not matched to a gene; V was cut back by 4 bases and J by 10 bases. The CDR3 runs to 15 residues. The CDR3 DNA reads TGTGCCAGCAGCCCTGGACTAGCGGTGGGCGTGGAGCAGTTCTTC. Amino acid sequence: CASSPGLAVGVEQFF.

The rearrangement joins TRBV2 to TRBJ1-5, with 9 bases identical to TRBD1. Germline V gene lookup returns CDR1 SNHLY and CDR2 FYNNEI. This CDR3 has 16 residues. The V and J ends lost 6 bases and 3 bases, in that order; junction bases with no gene match: 9. The CDR3 region has the DNA TGTGCCAGCAGGGAACAGGGGGCTGGCCTCAATCAGCCCCAGCATTTT. Translated, it gives CASREQGAGLNQPQHF. Full variable domain (remainder filled in from reference TRBV2 and TRBJ1-5): EPEVTQTPSHQVTQMGQEVILRCVPISNHLYFYWYRQILGQKVEFLVSFYNNEISEKSEIFDDQFSVERPDGSNFTLKIRSTKLEDSAMYFCASREQGAGLNQPQHFGDGTRLSIL.

This clone showed up just once. The rearrangement uses TRBV7-2 and TRBJ2-7, with 11 positions matching TRBD2. Germline CDR1 SGHTA, CDR2 FQGNSA. The CDR3 is 16 amino acids. V lost 5 bases, J lost 7 bases, and 13 bases stayed unmatched. The CDR3 DNA follows: TGTGCCAGCAGCATGGGACTAGCGGAGGCCTCCTTAGAGCAGTACTTC. It codes for CASSMGLAEASLEQYF. The full variable domain, completed using reference TRBV7-2 and TRBJ2-7, is GAGVSQSPSNKVTEKGKDVELRCDPISGHTALYWYRQSLGQGLEFLIYFQGNSAPDKSGLPSDRFSAERTGGSVSTLTIQRTQQEDSAVYLCASSMGLAEASLEQYFGPGTRLTVT.

Note on this clone: One end of the junction varies from germline; a read error may be responsible. The genes are TRBV4-1 and TRBJ1-5; perhaps TRBD1 as D (6 bases). The CDR3 consists of 15 residues. Germline assignment: CDR1 MGHRA and CDR2 YSYEKL. CDR3 sequence (DNA): TGCGCCAGCAGCCAAGAGGCAGGGGACAATCGGCCCCAGCATTTT. This codes for CASSQEAGDNRPQHF.

The gene calls are TRBV20-1 and TRBJ1-2; D may be TRBD1 (5 bases). CDR1 DFQATT and CDR2 SNEGSKA come from the germline V gene (reference sequence). V lost 4 bases and J 7 bases, leaving 10 bases between the germline ends. The CDR3 loop spans 11 amino acids. The CDR3 bases are TGCAGTGCTATGGGGGGTATTGGCTACACCTTC. Protein sequence: CSAMGGIGYTF.

This clone was counted a few times. The V call is TRBV5-6, the J call TRBJ2-5, with a weak D call TRBD2 (5 bases). The DNA end favors TRBJ2-7, so the J call may be wrong. In germline, CDR1 is SGHDT, CDR2 YYEEEE. The CDR3 consists of 15 residues. The CDR3 is CASSWTGKASYEQYF. The CDR3 DNA is TGTGCCAGCAGTTGGACGGGAAAGGCCTCCTACGAGCAGTACTTC.

The chain carries TRBV5-1 and TRBJ1-1; TRBD1 is a possible D gene (5 bases). Trimming shortened V by 2 bases and J by 2 bases, and 10 bases separated the two germline ends. The CDR3 covers 14 residues. Germline CDR1 and CDR2: SGHRS and YFSETQ. In DNA form, the CDR3 reads TGCGCCAGCAGCTTAGGGGTTTCAAACACTGAAGCTTTCTTT. This translates into CASSLGVSNTEAFF.

The table lists this clone with a count of one. This chain links TRBV25-1 with TRBJ2-5; TRBD2 matches at 10 bases. Germline V gene data show CDR1 as MGHDK and CDR2 as SYGVNS. The CDR3 sequence is 17 residues long. Trimming at V came to 2 bases and at J to 5 bases, leaving 11 bases not matched to a gene. The chain's CDR3 is CASSETLAGVAGETQYF. The CDR3 coding sequence is TGTGCCAGCAGTGAAACCCTAGCGGGAGTTGCGGGGGAGACCCAGTACTTC.

This clone was detected once. CDR3 nucleotide sequence: TGTGCCAGCAGCTTACTGGCGGGACAGAGTTACATTGTCTATGGCTACACCTTC. Residues: CASSLLAGQSYIVYGYTF. The chain has TRBV7-4 and TRBJ1-2; 7 positions match TRBD1. V was clipped by 2 bases and J by 4 bases; unmatched bases: 16. The CDR3 runs 18 residues. CDR1 SGHVT and CDR2 SQSDAQ come from the germline V gene.

This chain links TRBV5-1 with TRBJ1-6; a possible D gene is TRBD1 (6 bases). The germline gives CDR1 SGHRS, CDR2 YFSETQ. This CDR3 spans 14 amino acids. Trimming took off 0 bases at V and 9 bases at J, with 10 bases between the two ends. CDR3 protein: CASSLGQGLSPLHF. DNA for the CDR3: TGCGCCAGCAGCTTGGGGCAGGGGCTTTCACCCCTCCACTTT.

The CDR3 DNA sequence: TGTGCCAGCAGCCCTACTAGCGGGGGCTCCTACGAGCAGTACTTC. Translation gives CASSPTSGGSYEQYF. The chain recombines TRBV5-4 with TRBJ2-7; 11 bases match TRBD2. CDR1 is SGHNT and CDR2 is YYREEE in the germline V gene (reference sequence). CDR3 length: 15 amino acids. V trimming: 4 bases; J trimming: 0 bases; junction bases outside the gene matches: 3.

The rearrangement uses TRBV29-1 and TRBJ1-1, with D perhaps matching TRBD1 (6 bases). The germline V gene encodes CDR1 SQVTM and CDR2 ANQGSEA. Deletions cut 6 bases from V and 5 bases from J, with 31 bases between. CDR3 length: 18 residues. The CDR3 sequence is CSVTPPLTDTGKITEAFF. The DNA of the CDR3 is TGCAGCGTGACCCCACCCCTAACAGACACAGGGAAAATAACTGAAGCTTTCTTT.

The rearrangement joins TRBV13 to TRBJ2-7, with D possibly matching TRBD2 (6 bases). This CDR3 spans 13 amino acids. In germline, CDR1 is PRHDT, CDR2 FYEKMQ (reference sequence). V was trimmed by 8 bases and J by 6 bases, leaving 17 bases between them. The CDR3 nucleotides read TGTGCCAGCGGATACGGGAGTTTGGGCGAGCAGTACTTC. It encodes CASGYGSLGEQYF.

This chain links TRBV2 with TRBJ2-7, with TRBD1 matching 7 bases. The CDR3 has 15 amino acids. V trimming: 4 bases; J trimming: 3 bases; junction bases outside the gene matches: 9. Per the germline V gene, CDR1 is SNHLY and CDR2 is FYNNEI. CDR3 protein: CASSVEQGTNYEQYF. The CDR3 DNA reads as TGTGCCAGCAGTGTGGAACAGGGGACCAACTACGAGCAGTACTTC.

The V call is TRBV5-1, the J call TRBJ2-7, with 8 bases fitting TRBD2. The CDR3 has 16 residues. With 4 bases clipped from V and 6 bases from J, the junction kept 15 bases outside the gene matches. Per germline, CDR1 SGHRS and CDR2 YFSETQ. CDR3 region: CASSAGPFPLAGEQYF. CDR3 in DNA: TGCGCCAGCAGCGCTGGCCCCTTCCCCCTAGCGGGCGAGCAGTACTTC.